This T cell receptor beta chain appears in the sequencing data of a study of blood T cell repertoires in COVID-19. The repertoire was sequenced with immunoSEQ multiplex PCR; TCRdb's copy has only in-frame clones and lacks some. Among hundreds of thousands of clones listed, over 80% were seen once. This clonotype was sampled from a man younger than 45 who had recovered from COVID-19. Specimen: PBMCs or T cells enriched from blood (not recorded which).

This chain's CDR3 is CASSGQGRTYEQYF. CDR3 coding DNA: TGTGCCAGCAGTGGACAGGGGCGGACCTACGAGCAGTACTTC. The chain is built from TRBV2 and TRBJ2-7; 8 nucleotides line up with TRBD1. Trimming at V came to 4 bases and at J to 2 bases, leaving 4 bases not matched to a gene. Germline values: CDR1 SNHLY, CDR2 FYNNEI. CDR3 length: 14 amino acids.